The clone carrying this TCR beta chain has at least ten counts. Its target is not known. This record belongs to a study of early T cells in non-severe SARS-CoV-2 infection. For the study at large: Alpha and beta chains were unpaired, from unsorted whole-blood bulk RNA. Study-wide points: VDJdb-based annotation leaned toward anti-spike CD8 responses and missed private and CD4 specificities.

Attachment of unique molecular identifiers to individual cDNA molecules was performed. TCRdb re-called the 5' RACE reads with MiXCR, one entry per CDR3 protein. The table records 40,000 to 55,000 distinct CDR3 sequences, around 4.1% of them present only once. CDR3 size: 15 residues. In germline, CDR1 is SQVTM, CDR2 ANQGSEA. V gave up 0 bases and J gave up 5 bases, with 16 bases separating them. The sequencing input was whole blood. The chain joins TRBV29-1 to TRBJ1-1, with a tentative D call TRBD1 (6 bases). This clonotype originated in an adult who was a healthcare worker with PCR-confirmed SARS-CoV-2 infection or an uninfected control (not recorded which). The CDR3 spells CSVEDGNRALTEAFF. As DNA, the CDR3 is TGCAGCGTTGAAGATGGTAACAGGGCCTTGACTGAAGCTTTCTTT. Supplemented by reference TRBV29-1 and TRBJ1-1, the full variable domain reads SAVISQKPSRDICQRGTSLTIQCQVDSQVTMMFWYRQQPGQSLTLIATANQGSEATYESGFVIDKFPISRPNLTFSTLTVSNMSPEDSSIYLCSVEDGNRALTEAFFGQGTRLTVV.